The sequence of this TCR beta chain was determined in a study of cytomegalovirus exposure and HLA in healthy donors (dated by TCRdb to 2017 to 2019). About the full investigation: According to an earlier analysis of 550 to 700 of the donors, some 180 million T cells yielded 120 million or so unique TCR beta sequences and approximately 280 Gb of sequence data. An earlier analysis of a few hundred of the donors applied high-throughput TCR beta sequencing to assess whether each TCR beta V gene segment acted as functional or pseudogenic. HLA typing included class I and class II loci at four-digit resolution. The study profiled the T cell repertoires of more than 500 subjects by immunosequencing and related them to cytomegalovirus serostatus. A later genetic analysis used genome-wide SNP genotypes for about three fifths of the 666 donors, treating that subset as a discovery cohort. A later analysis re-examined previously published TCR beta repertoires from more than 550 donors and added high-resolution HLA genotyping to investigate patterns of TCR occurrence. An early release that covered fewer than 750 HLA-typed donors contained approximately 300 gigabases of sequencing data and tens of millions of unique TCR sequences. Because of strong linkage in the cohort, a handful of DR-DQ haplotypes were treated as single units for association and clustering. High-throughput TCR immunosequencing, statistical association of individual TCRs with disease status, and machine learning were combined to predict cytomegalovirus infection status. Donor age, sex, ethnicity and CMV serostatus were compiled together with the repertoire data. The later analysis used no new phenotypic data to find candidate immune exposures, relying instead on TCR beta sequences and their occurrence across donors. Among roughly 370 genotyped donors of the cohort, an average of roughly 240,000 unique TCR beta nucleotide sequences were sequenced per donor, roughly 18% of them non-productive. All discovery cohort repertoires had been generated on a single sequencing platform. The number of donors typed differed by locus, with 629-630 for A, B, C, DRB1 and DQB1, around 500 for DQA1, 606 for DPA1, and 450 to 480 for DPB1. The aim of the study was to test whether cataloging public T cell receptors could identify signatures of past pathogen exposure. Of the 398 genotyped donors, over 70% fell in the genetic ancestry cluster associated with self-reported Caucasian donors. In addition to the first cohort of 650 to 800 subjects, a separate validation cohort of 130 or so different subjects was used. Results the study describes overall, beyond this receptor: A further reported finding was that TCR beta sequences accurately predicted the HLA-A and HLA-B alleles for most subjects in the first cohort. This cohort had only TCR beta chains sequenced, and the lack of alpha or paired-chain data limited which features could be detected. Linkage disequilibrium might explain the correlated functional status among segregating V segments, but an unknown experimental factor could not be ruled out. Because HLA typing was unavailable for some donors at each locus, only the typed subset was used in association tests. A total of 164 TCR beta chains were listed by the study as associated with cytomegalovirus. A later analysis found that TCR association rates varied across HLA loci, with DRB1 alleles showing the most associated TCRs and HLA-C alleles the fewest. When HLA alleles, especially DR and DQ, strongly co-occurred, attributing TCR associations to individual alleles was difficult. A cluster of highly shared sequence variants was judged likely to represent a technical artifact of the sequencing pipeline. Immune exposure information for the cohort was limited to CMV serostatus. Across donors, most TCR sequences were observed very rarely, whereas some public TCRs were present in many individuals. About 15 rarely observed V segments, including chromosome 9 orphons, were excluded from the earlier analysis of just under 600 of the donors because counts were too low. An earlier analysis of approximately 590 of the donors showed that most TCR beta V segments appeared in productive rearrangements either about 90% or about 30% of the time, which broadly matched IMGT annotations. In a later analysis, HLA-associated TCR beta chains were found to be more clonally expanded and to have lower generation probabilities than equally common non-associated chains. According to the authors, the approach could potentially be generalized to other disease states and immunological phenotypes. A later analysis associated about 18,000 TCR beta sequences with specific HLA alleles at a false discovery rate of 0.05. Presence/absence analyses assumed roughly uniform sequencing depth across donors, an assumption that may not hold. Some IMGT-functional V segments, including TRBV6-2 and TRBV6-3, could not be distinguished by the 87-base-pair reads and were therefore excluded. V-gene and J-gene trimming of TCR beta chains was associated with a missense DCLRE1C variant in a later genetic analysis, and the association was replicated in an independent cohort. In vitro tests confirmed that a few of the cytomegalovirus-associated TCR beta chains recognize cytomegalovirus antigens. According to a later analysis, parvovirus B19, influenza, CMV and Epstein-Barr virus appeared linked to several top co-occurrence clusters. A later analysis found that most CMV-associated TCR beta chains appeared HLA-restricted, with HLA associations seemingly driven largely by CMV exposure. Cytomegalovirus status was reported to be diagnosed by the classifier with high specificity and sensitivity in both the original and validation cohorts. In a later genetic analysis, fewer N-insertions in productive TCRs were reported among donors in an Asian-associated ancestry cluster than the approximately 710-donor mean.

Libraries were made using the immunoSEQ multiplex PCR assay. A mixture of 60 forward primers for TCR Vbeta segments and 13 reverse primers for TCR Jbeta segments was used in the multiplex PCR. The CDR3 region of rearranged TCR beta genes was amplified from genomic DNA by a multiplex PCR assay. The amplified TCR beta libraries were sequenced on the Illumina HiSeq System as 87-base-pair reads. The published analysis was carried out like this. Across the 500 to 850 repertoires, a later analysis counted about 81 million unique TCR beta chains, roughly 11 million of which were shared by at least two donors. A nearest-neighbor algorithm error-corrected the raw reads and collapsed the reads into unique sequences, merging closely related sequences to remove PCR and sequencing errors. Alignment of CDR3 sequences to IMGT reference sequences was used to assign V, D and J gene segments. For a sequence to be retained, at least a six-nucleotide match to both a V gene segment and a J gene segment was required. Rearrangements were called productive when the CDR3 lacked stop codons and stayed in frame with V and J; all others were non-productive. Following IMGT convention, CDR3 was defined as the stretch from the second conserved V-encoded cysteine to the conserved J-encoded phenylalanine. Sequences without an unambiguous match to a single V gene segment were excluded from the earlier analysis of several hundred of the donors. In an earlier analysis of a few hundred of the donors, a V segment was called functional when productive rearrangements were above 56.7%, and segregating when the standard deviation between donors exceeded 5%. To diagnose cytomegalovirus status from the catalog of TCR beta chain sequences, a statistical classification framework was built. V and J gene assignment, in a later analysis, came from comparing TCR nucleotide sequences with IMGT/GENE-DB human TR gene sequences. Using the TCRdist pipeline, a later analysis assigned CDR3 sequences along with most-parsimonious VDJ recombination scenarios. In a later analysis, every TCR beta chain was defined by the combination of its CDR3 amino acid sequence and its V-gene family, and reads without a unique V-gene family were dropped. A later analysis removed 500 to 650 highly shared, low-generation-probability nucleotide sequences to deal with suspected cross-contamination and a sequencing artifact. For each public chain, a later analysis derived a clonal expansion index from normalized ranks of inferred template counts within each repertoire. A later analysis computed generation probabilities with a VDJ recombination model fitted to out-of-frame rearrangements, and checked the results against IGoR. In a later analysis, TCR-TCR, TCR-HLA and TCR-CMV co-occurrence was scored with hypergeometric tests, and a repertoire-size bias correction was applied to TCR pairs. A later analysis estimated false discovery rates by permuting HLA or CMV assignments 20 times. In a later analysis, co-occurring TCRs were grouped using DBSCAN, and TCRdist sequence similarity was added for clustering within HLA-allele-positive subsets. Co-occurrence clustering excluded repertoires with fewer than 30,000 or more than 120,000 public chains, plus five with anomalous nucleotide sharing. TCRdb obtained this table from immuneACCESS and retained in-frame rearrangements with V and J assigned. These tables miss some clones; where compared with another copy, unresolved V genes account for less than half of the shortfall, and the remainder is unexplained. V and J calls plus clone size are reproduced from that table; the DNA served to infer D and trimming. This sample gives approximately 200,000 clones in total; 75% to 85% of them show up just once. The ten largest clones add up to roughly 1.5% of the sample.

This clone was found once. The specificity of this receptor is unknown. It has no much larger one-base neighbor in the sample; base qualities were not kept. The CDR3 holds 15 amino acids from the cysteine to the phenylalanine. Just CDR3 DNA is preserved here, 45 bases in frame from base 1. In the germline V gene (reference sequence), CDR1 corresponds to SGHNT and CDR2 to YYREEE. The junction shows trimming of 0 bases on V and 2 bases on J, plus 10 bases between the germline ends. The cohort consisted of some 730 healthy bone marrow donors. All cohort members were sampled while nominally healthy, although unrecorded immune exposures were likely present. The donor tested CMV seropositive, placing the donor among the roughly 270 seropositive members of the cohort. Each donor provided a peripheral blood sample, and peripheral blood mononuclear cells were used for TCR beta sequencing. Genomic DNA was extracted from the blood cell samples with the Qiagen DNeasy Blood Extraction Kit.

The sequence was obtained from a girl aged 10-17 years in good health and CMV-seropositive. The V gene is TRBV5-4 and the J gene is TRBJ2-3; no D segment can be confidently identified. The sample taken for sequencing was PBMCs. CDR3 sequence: CASSLGLQFTDTQYF. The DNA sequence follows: TGTGCCAGCAGCTTGGGGCTACAGTTCACAGATACGCAGTATTTT. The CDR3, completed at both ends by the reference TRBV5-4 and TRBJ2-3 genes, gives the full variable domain ETGVTQSPTHLIKTRGQQVTLRCSSQSGHNTVSWYQQALGQGPQFIFQYYREEENGRGNFPPRFSGLQFPNYSSELNVNALELDDSALYLCASSLGLQFTDTQYFGPGTRLTVL.